Listed below are T cell receptor beta chains from one sample, sequenced in a study of shared clonotypes between healthy human individuals. Data came from immunoSEQ multiplex PCR; TCRdb stores just in-frame clones and leaves some out. The data show 2 million to 2.5 million clones, about 92% seen once. The specimen was naive CD8+ T cells from PBMCs. The receptor source for this set is a man between 18 and 35 years old in good health. Some clones in this sample may be carry-over from other donors' samples. CDR3s include the opening cysteine and the closing phenylalanine or tryptophan. D genes are given only for firm matches. Where a row states a size, it is once, few, many or the class of an expanded clone; other rows omit it.

J	V	D	size	length	DNA	CDR3
TRBJ2-5	TRBV27	.	.	12	TGTGCCAGCAGTTTATCTCGACAGACCCAGTACTTC	CASSLSRQTQYF
TRBJ2-2	TRBV7-9	TRBD2	.	16	TGTGCCAGCAGCTTAGGTCCTAGCGGGAACACCGGGGAGCTGTTTTTT	CASSLGPSGNTGELFF
TRBJ2-3	TRBV11-2	.	.	14	TGTGCCAGCAGCCTTCCGTTCGCTACAGATACGCAGTATTTT	CASSLPFATDTQYF
TRBJ2-7	TRBV11-2	.	.	15	TGTGCCAGCAGCCCCCAGTTAGCGGAGTACTACGAGCAGTACTTC	CASSPQLAEYYEQYF
TRBJ2-1	TRBV27	.	.	14	TGTGCCAGCAGTTTAGTTTTCGGGGGGCGGGAGCAGTTCTTC	CASSLVFGGREQFF
TRBJ1-4	TRBV18	.	.	20	TGTGCCAGCTCACCTACGCGACACCCCGGGACGGATGCAACTAATGAAAAACTGTTTTTT	CASSPTRHPGTDATNEKLFF
TRBJ2-1	TRBV7-7	.	.	13	TGTGCCAGCAGCCTAGCGTTGTACAATGAGCAGTTCTTC	CASSLALYNEQFF
TRBJ1-2	TRBV5-6	.	.	14	TGTGCCAGCAACTTCTCGGAGGTCAACTATGGCTACACCTTC	CASNFSEVNYGYTF
TRBJ2-5	TRBV14	.	.	14	TGTGCCAGCAGCCAAGGGGCTAGATGGGAGACCCAGTACTTC	CASSQGARWETQYF
TRBJ2-7	TRBV27	.	.	14	TGTGCCAGCAGTTTATCGATGGAGGGTGGCGAGCAGTACTTC	CASSLSMEGGEQYF
TRBJ2-1	TRBV7-9	.	.	14	TGTGCCAGCAGCTCCCGACTGGACTACAATGAGCAGTTCTTC	CASSSRLDYNEQFF
TRBJ2-5	TRBV11-2	.	.	13	TGTGCCAGCGTTGGTCAACCGGGGGAGACCCAGTACTTC	CASVGQPGETQYF
TRBJ1-1	TRBV19	TRBD1	.	15	TGTGCCAGTAGTCCGGGGGACAGCTCCGGGACTGAAGCTTTCTTT	CASSPGDSSGTEAFF
TRBJ1-5	TRBV6-6	.	.	16	TGTGCCAGCAGTTACTCAAAGGTCATCCAGGATCAGCCCCAGCATTTT	CASSYSKVIQDQPQHF
TRBJ1-2	TRBV4-1	.	.	19	TGCGCCAGCAGCCCGCTGGGGGCCATGGACACAACTTCTAACTATGGCTACACCTTC	CASSPLGAMDTTSNYGYTF
TRBJ2-7	TRBV13	.	.	14	TGTGCCAGCAGCTCACGACAGACTTCCTACGAGCAGTACTTC	CASSSRQTSYEQYF
TRBJ2-5	TRBV29-1	.	.	11	TGCAGCGTTGCAGGGTGGGAGACCCAGTACTTC	CSVAGWETQYF
TRBJ1-1	TRBV4-1	TRBD1	few	15	TGCGCCAGCAGCCCCCGGGACAGGGCGAACACTGAAGCTTTCTTT	CASSPRDRANTEAFF
TRBJ2-2	TRBV18	TRBD2	.	17	TGTGCCAGCTCACCCTTAGGACTAGCGGGAGACACCGGGGAGCTGTTTTTT	CASSPLGLAGDTGELFF
TRBJ1-1	TRBV11-2	TRBD1	.	14	TGTGCCAGCAGCCCCCGGACAGGGGTGACTGAGGCTTTCTTT	CASSPRTGVTEAFF
TRBJ2-3	TRBV29-1	.	.	13	TGCAGCGTTGAAGAGGGTAACACAGATACGCAGTATTTT	CSVEEGNTDTQYF
TRBJ1-2	TRBV6-5	.	.	16	TGTGCCAGCAGTTACTCCGACAGGACTCCCCTTTATGGCTACACCTTC	CASSYSDRTPLYGYTF
TRBJ1-1	TRBV11-2	.	.	17	TGTGCCAGCAGCTTAGGCACAGGGTTCGCTGTGAACACTGAAGCTTTCTTT	CASSLGTGFAVNTEAFF
TRBJ2-7	TRBV2	.	.	16	TGTGCCAGCAGTTATAGTCCGGGACGGAGAACCTACGAGCAGTACTTC	CASSYSPGRRTYEQYF
TRBJ2-2	TRBV4-3	.	.	19	TGCGCCAGCAGCCAAGTCGTCGTCTCGGGGGTAAGGAGGACCGGGGAGCTGTTTTTT	CASSQVVVSGVRRTGELFF
TRBJ2-3	TRBV7-3	.	.	13	TGTGCCAGCAGCTCTGGGGGTACGGATACGCAGTATTTT	CASSSGGTDTQYF